The present T cell receptor beta chain was sequenced within a study of blood T cell repertoires in COVID-19. Overall study context: PBMCs, B-cell-depleted T cells, or T cells provided the cDNA or gDNA that made up the material.

V was pared by 6 bases and J by 4 bases, with 7 bases of the junction left unmatched. The CDR3 runs to 14 residues. The germline V gene has CDR1 SNHLY and CDR2 FYNNEI. Produced via immunoSEQ multiplex PCR; TCRdb's table is partial and in-frame only. Found here are over 45,000 clones, roughly 82% of them singletons; the top ten hold roughly 7%. The rearrangement uses TRBV2 and TRBJ1-1; 8 positions match TRBD1. The source is a middle-aged man with acute or convalescent COVID-19. The source material was peripheral blood. In nucleotides, the CDR3 is TGTGCCAGCAGACCACAGGGGGGGGGCACTGAAGCTTTCTTT. Its translation is CASRPQGGGTEAFF.